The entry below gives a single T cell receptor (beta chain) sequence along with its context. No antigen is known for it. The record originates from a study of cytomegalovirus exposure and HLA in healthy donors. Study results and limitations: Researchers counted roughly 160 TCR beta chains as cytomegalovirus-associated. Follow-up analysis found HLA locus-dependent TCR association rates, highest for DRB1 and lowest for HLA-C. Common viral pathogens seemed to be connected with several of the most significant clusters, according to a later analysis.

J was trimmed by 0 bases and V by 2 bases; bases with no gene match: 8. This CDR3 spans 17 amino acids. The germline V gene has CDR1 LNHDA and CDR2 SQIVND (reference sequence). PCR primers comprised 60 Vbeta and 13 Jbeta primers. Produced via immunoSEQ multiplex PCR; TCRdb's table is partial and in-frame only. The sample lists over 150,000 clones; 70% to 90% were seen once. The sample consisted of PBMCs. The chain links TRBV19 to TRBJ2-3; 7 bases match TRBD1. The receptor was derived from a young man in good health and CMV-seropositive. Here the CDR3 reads CASSIKPGQVSTDTQYF. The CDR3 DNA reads TGTGCCAGTAGTATAAAGCCCGGACAGGTCAGCACAGATACGCAGTATTTT.